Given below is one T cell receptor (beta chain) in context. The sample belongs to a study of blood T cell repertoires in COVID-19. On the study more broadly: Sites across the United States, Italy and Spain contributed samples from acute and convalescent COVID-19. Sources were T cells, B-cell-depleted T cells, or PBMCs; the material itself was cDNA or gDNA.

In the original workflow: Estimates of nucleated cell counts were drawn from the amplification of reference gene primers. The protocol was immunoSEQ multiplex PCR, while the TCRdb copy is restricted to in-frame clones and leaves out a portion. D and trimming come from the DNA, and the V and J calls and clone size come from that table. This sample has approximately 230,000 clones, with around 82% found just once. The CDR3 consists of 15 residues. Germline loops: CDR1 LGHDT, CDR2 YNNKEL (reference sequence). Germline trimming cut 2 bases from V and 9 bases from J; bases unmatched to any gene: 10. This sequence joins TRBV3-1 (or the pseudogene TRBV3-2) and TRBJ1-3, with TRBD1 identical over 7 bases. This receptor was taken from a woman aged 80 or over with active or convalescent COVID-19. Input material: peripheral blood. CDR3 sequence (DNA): TGTGCCAGCAGCCAATCCGGGACAGCGGTCGTCACCATATATTTT. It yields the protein CASSQSGTAVVTIYF.